The 30 T cell receptor beta chains below come from one sample, sequenced in a study of T cell responses to AZD1222 COVID-19 vaccine. TCRdb's copy holds only in-frame clones and misses some; the assay was immunoSEQ multiplex PCR. The sample has 75,000 to 100,000 clones; roughly 90% are singletons. Specimen: peripheral blood, collected on day 0 of AZD1222 vaccination. The source is an adult in good health.

V gene TRBV4-2 combines with J gene TRBJ1-4, with D possibly matching TRBD1 (5 bases). CDR3 size: 16 residues. Between the trimmed V and J ends, which lost 0 bases and 8 bases, there was a span of 16 bases. CDR1 is LGHNA, CDR2 YNFKEQ, per germline. The CDR3 sequence is CASSQEGRGSSEKLFF. Written as DNA, the CDR3 is TGTGCCAGCAGCCAAGAGGGAAGGGGCTCCAGCGAAAAACTGTTTTTT.

The chain carries TRBV10-2 and TRBJ1-5; tentative D call: TRBD1 (6 bases). Germline CDR1 reads WSHSY; CDR2 reads SAAADI. This CDR3 spans 14 amino acids. Trimming took 0 bases from V and 4 from J, leaving 7 bases between them. DNA of the CDR3: TGCGCCAGCAGTGAGTCTGACAGGAATCAGCCCCAGCATTTT. Its protein product is CASSESDRNQPQHF.

This chain joins TRBV27 and TRBJ2-2; possibly TRBD1 for D (6 bases). This CDR3 region has 15 residues. CDR1 is MNHEY, CDR2 SMNVEV, per germline (reference sequence). V lost 7 bases and J lost 6, with 18 bases in between. Here the CDR3 DNA reads TGTGCCAGCACCCTCTGGGGACATGTTCCCGGGGAGCTGTTTTTT. It is translated as CASTLWGHVPGELFF.

The chain uses TRBV6-5 and TRBJ1-2; 8 nucleotides line up with TRBD1. V lost 0 bases and J lost 6; bases outside the gene matches: 6. Looked up from germline, CDR1 is MNHEY and CDR2 is SVGAGI. This CDR3 has 15 residues. For the CDR3, the DNA is TGTGCCAGCAGTTACTCGGCAGGGGGCAGGAATGGCTACACCTTC. Translated: CASSYSAGGRNGYTF.

CDR3: CASSLQFPGLIETGELFF. For the CDR3, the DNA is TGCGCCAGCAGCTTGCAATTTCCGGGACTAATAGAGACCGGGGAGCTGTTTTTT. The chain is built from TRBV5-1 and TRBJ2-2; 7 nucleotides line up with TRBD2. The germline CDR1 and CDR2 sequences are SGHRS and YFSETQ. The CDR3 consists of 18 residues. V shed 1 base, J shed 5 bases, and the junction held 14 bases outside the gene matches.

This sequence joins TRBV5-1 and TRBJ2-3, with D perhaps TRBD2 (6 bases). This CDR3 is built from 17 residues. Per germline, CDR1 SGHRS and CDR2 YFSETQ. The V end was cut by 6 bases, the J end by 1 base, with 21 bases between. This CDR3 reads CASTTLPGPGGTDTQYF. CDR3 nucleotides: TGCGCCAGCACGACGTTACCGGGGCCGGGAGGCACAGATACGCAGTATTTT. The complete variable domain, with remaining parts taken from reference TRBV5-1 and TRBJ2-3, reads KAGVTQTPRYLIKTRGQQVTLSCSPISGHRSVSWYQQTPGQGLQFLFEYFSETQRNKGNFPGRFSGRQFSNSRSEMNVSTLELGDSALYLCASTTLPGPGGTDTQYFGPGTRLTVL.

V is TRBV4-2 and J is TRBJ1-2, with D hard to call. Germline V CDR1 and CDR2: LGHNA, YNFKEQ. Trimming pared 3 bases from V and 0 bases from J, leaving 11 bases between. The CDR3 totals 15 residues. This chain's CDR3 is CASSHRQEANYGYTF. CDR3 nucleotide sequence: TGTGCCAGCAGCCATAGGCAGGAAGCTAACTATGGCTACACCTTC.

The chain has TRBV30 and TRBJ1-4; TRBD1 matches at 12 bases. V lost 2 bases, J lost 7 bases, and 14 bases stayed unmatched. Germline V gene sequence: CDR1 GTSNPN, CDR2 SVGIG (reference sequence). The CDR3 is 18 amino acids. CDR3: CAWSPFGTGGAPGEKLFF. DNA for the CDR3: TGTGCCTGGAGTCCATTCGGGACAGGGGGCGCCCCGGGTGAAAAACTGTTTTTT.

This chain connects TRBV5-6 to TRBJ2-7; tentatively, D is TRBD1 (5 bases). The CDR3 contains 17 residues. V shed 4 bases and J shed 3 bases, with 23 bases lying between them. Looked up from germline, CDR1 is SGHDT and CDR2 is YYEEEE. CDR3 sequence reads: CASSEAGYGRANYEQYF. The CDR3, as DNA: TGTGCCAGCAGCGAAGCAGGGTACGGCCGGGCCAACTACGAGCAGTACTTC. Looking up the rest from reference TRBV5-6 and TRBJ2-7 gives the full variable domain: DAGVTQSPTHLIKTRGQQVTLRCSPKSGHDTVSWYQQALGQGPQFIFQYYEEEERQRGNFPDRFSGHQFPNYSSELNVNALLLGDSALYLCASSEAGYGRANYEQYFGPGTRLTVT.

V is TRBV7-9 and J is TRBJ1-1, with 7 bases that match TRBD1. V lost 5 bases to trimming and J lost 6 bases; unmatched junction nucleotides: 12. CDR3 length: 15 residues. The germline gives CDR1 SEHNR, CDR2 FQNEAQ (reference sequence). Written as DNA, the CDR3 is TGTGCCAGCAGCCCCTCGAGGGGGCGCATCGCTGAAGCTTTCTTT. Translating gives CASSPSRGRIAEAFF.

V and J are TRBV7-2 and TRBJ2-5; TRBD2 matches 9 bases. This CDR3 region has 15 residues. CDR1 and CDR2 from the germline V gene are SGHTA and FQGNSA. With V trimmed by 5 bases and J by 5 bases, 9 bases remained unmatched. The CDR3 coding sequence is TGTGCCAGCAGCCCAAGGACTAGCGCGGAGGAGACCCAGTACTTC. Amino acids: CASSPRTSAEETQYF.

The table lists this clone with a count of one. This rearrangement joins TRBV2 to TRBJ2-3, with 7 positions matching TRBD1. Losses at the gene ends were 3 bases for V and 0 bases for J; bases not matched to a gene: 9. The CDR3 runs 17 residues. Germline-derived CDR1 and CDR2 are SNHLY and FYNNEI. CDR3: CASSEEIPGQSTDTQYF. Here the CDR3 DNA reads TGTGCCAGCAGTGAGGAGATACCGGGACAGAGCACAGATACGCAGTATTTT.

V usage is TRBV2 and J usage is TRBJ1-2, with 8 bases identical to TRBD1. With 5 bases clipped from V and 6 bases from J, the junction kept 2 bases outside the gene matches. CDR1 and CDR2 (germline): SNHLY, FYNNEI. CDR3 length equals 12 residues. The CDR3 region has the DNA TGTGCCAGCAGTAGGACAGGGAATGGCTACACCTTC. Its protein product is CASSRTGNGYTF.

The V and J genes are TRBV30 and TRBJ1-2; possibly TRBD1 for D (5 bases). CDR1 and CDR2 (germline): GTSNPN, SVGIG (reference sequence). This CDR3 region has 13 residues. Trimming took 4 bases from V and 5 from J, leaving 14 bases between them. The chain's CDR3 is CAWTVGGRYGYTF. DNA for the CDR3: TGTGCCTGGACGGTCGGGGGAAGATATGGCTACACCTTC.

The chain is built from TRBV18 and TRBJ2-1; D not resolved. Trimming cost V 6 bases and J 2 bases, with 11 bases left between them. This CDR3 has 14 residues. The germline CDR1 and CDR2 sequences are KGHSH and LQKENI. The DNA of the CDR3 is TGTGCCAGCTCCCCTGGCGGTACCTACAATGAGCAGTTCTTC. Translation gives CASSPGGTYNEQFF.

The chain is built from TRBV10-3 and TRBJ2-3, with D uncertain. The CDR3 loop spans 13 amino acids. CDR1 and CDR2 (germline): ENHRY, SYGVKD. V lost 2 bases to trimming and J lost 1 base, with 4 bases between them. CDR3 region: CAISEPRTDTQYF. CDR3 coding DNA: TGTGCCATCAGTGAGCCGCGCACAGATACGCAGTATTTT.

CDR3 coding DNA: TGTGCCAGCAGTTCGACAGGGTCAGGGCTGGGGGCCAACGTCCTGACTTTC. It encodes CASSSTGSGLGANVLTF. V usage is TRBV27 and J usage is TRBJ2-6; TRBD1 matches 7 bases. The V segment lost 4 bases and the J segment 4 bases; nucleotides outside the gene matches: 10. Germline V gene data show CDR1 as MNHEY and CDR2 as SMNVEV (reference sequence). The CDR3 has 17 residues.

V is TRBV7-6 and J is TRBJ2-2; 7 bases match TRBD2. Germline V CDR1 and CDR2: SGHVS, FNYEAQ. The CDR3 loop spans 15 amino acids. J gave up 0 bases and V 5 bases, and 3 bases lay outside the gene matches. CDR3 sequence reads: CASSQGGPNTGELFF. CDR3 nucleotide sequence: TGTGCCAGCAGCCAGGGAGGGCCGAACACCGGGGAGCTGTTTTTT.

The chain carries TRBV15 and TRBJ2-5; 8 nucleotides agree with TRBD1. Germline V lookup: CDR1 LNHNV, CDR2 YYDKDF (reference sequence). With V trimmed by 1 base and J by 4 bases, 5 bases remained unmatched. CDR3 length: 15 residues. The CDR3: CATSRGDDRGETQYF. The CDR3 DNA reads as TGTGCCACCAGCAGAGGGGACGACAGGGGAGAGACCCAGTACTTC. Full variable domain (rest looked up from reference TRBV15 and TRBJ2-5): DAMVIQNPRYQVTQFGKPVTLSCSQTLNHNVMYWYQQKSSQAPKLLFHYYDKDFNNEADTPDNFQSRRPNTSFCFLDIRSPGLGDTAMYLCATSRGDDRGETQYFGPGTRLLVL.

This chain connects TRBV7-8 to TRBJ2-7; 7 bases are shared with TRBD1. Germline V CDR1 and CDR2: SGHVS, FQNEAQ. V lost 4 bases to trimming and J lost 0 bases; unmatched junction nucleotides: 6. This CDR3 has 15 amino acids. CDR3 in amino acids: CASSSPTGSSYEQYF. Here the CDR3 DNA reads TGTGCCAGCAGCTCGCCGACAGGGAGCTCCTACGAGCAGTACTTC.

This clone was observed a few times. This chain connects TRBV30 to TRBJ1-3; no clear D gene. The CDR3 runs to 13 residues. Germline loops: CDR1 GTSNPN, CDR2 SVGIG (reference sequence). V was pared by 0 bases and J by 5 bases, with 8 bases between. The DNA for the CDR3 is TGTGCCTGGAGTGTAGGCGGGCGAAACACCATATATTTT. It is translated as CAWSVGGRNTIYF.

This chain joins TRBV5-5 and TRBJ1-1, with D uncertain. V was trimmed by 4 bases and J by 3 bases, leaving 16 bases between them. The CDR3 consists of 15 residues. Per germline, CDR1 SGHKS and CDR2 YYEKEE (reference sequence). CDR3 region: CASSPPRSPDTEAFF. CDR3 DNA sequence: TGTGCCAGCAGCCCTCCCAGGAGCCCGGACACTGAAGCTTTCTTT.

The chain carries TRBV10-3 and TRBJ1-1; 7 bases agree with TRBD1. The CDR3 totals 13 residues. After removal of 6 bases from V and 8 bases from J, the junction contained 9 bases not matched to a gene. Germline V gives CDR1 ENHRY, CDR2 SYGVKD. For the CDR3, the DNA is TGTGCCATCAGAACAGGGGACTTAAGAGAAGCTTTCTTT. Translated: CAIRTGDLREAFF.

This clone was detected once. The genes are TRBV27 and TRBJ2-7, with 7 bases fitting TRBD1. Germline CDR1 MNHEY, CDR2 SMNVEV (reference sequence). CDR3 length: 14 amino acids. J was trimmed by 5 bases and V by 5 bases; bases with no gene match: 9. The CDR3 DNA reads as TGTGCCAGCAGTACCCGGACAGGCGGCCACGAGCAGTACTTC. It encodes CASSTRTGGHEQYF.

The V and J genes are TRBV5-5 and TRBJ1-1; D perhaps matches TRBD1 (6 bases). The CDR3 consists of 15 residues. CDR1 is SGHKS and CDR2 is YYEKEE in the germline V gene (reference sequence). V lost 3 bases and J lost 0, with 12 bases in between. CDR3 sequence reads: CASSSHWTVNTEAFF. The DNA for the CDR3 is TGTGCCAGCAGCTCGCACTGGACAGTGAACACTGAAGCTTTCTTT.

This clone appeared a single time. The chain carries TRBV20-1 and TRBJ2-3; 8 bases are a match to TRBD2. The CDR3 length is 15 residues. Germline lookup yields CDR1 DFQATT and CDR2 SNEGSKA (reference sequence). With 3 bases clipped from V and 1 base from J, the junction kept 6 bases outside the gene matches. The CDR3 loop is CSASKRELRTDTQYF. The CDR3 DNA reads TGCAGTGCTAGTAAGCGGGAGCTTCGCACAGATACGCAGTATTTT.

The rearrangement links TRBV9 to TRBJ1-2; 9 bases are a match to TRBD1. Germline V gene sequence: CDR1 SGDLS, CDR2 YYNGEE. V lost 3 bases to trimming and J lost 6 bases; unmatched junction nucleotides: 3. This CDR3 is built from 13 residues. CDR3 in amino acids: CASSATGGHGYTF. CDR3 bases: TGTGCCAGCAGCGCCACAGGGGGCCATGGCTACACCTTC.

Points on this clone: Other DNA sequences of this sample code for an identical CDR3. This chain connects TRBV5-8 to TRBJ1-2; D is uncertain. Germline-derived CDR1 and CDR2 are SGHTS and YDEGEE. The length of the CDR3 is 14 residues. Trimming shortened V by 2 bases and J by 5 bases, and 13 bases separated the two germline ends. In nucleotides, the CDR3 is TGTGCCAGCAGCTTCCGTACCGGAGGATATGGCTACACCTTC. Encoded protein: CASSFRTGGYGYTF.

This sequence joins TRBV9 and TRBJ1-1; no reliable D call. CDR1 is SGDLS, CDR2 YYNGEE, per germline. There are 14 residues in the CDR3. The germline V and J ends were trimmed by 0 bases and 5 bases, with 11 bases remaining between them. In DNA form, the CDR3 reads TGTGCCAGCAGCGTAGAGGGCAGTGGGACTGAAGCTTTCTTT. Translated: CASSVEGSGTEAFF.

This clone was found once. Other DNA sequences within the sample encode an identical CDR3. The gene calls are TRBV2 and TRBJ1-1, with 9 bases matching TRBD1. The germline CDR1 and CDR2 sequences are SNHLY and FYNNEI. The CDR3 covers 13 residues. Germline trimming cut 6 bases from V and 1 base from J; bases unmatched to any gene: 0. The CDR3 DNA sequence: TGTGCCAGCAGGGGACAGGGGAACACTGAAGCTTTCTTT. Its translation is CASRGQGNTEAFF.